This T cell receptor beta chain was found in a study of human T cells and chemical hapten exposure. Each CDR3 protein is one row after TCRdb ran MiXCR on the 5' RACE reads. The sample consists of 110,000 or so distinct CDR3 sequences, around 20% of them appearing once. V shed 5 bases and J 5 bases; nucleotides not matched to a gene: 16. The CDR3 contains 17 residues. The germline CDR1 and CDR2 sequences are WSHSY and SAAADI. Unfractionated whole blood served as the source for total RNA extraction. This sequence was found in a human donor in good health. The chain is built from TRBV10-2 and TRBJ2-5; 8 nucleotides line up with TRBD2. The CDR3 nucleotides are TGCGCCAGCAGTAAGATGAGCGGGAGCCCCCTGCGGGAGACCCAGTACTTC. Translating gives CASSKMSGSPLRETQYF.